These T cell receptor beta chains were read from a single sample in a study of blood T cells in healthy people across ages. Using its own MiXCR run on the 5' RACE reads, TCRdb lists one record per CDR3 protein. The sample yields 1.5 million to 2 million distinct CDR3 sequences, around 36% seen once. The sequencing input was blood. These TCRs come from a woman in her twenties or thirties in good health. CDR3s include the opening cysteine and the closing phenylalanine or tryptophan. D genes are given only for firm matches. Clone sizes are given selectively: once, few, many, or a class where the clone is expanded.

v_gene	abundance	j_gene	d_gene	CDR3nt	CDR3aa
TRBV6-1	-	TRBJ1-1	-	TGTGCCAGCAGTGAGAAGGGGTTCGCTGAAGCTTTCTTT	CASSEKGFAEAFF
TRBV5-1	once	TRBJ1-1	-	TGCGCCAGCAGCCAGACAGGCCAGACTGAAGCTTTCTTT	CASSQTGQTEAFF
TRBV4-1	-	TRBJ2-3	TRBD1	TGCGCCAGCAGCCAAGAGCTCGGCAGGGGGTTCGCAGCTACGCAGTATTTT	CASSQELGRGFAATQYF
TRBV9	few	TRBJ2-1	TRBD2	TGTGCCAGCAGCGGTGATCTAGCGGGAGGCGGCCCCTACAATGAGCAGTTCTTC	CASSGDLAGGGPYNEQFF
TRBV20-1	-	TRBJ1-2	TRBD1	TGCAGTGCTCGCCTACCCGGGACAGGGGGCTATGGCTACACCTTC	CSARLPGTGGYGYTF
TRBV3-1	few	TRBJ2-1	TRBD2	TGTGCCAGCAGCCAAGATAAATTAACGGGACTAGCGGGGGGTAAGGAGCAGTTCTTC	CASSQDKLTGLAGGKEQFF
TRBV9	-	TRBJ2-5	-	TGTGCCAGCAGCTTGGAGGGAGTGACCCAGTACTTC	CASSLEGVTQYF
TRBV2	-	TRBJ2-7	-	TGTGCCAGCAGTGGGGGGCTTAGCGCGTACGAGCAGTACTTC	CASSGGLSAYEQYF
TRBV11-2	few	TRBJ1-2	-	TGTGCCAGCAGCGAACGGGGGGGCGTGGGGTATGGCTACACCTTC	CASSERGGVGYGYTF
TRBV3-1	few	TRBJ2-7	-	TGTGCCAGCAGCCATGGCTATAGCTCCTACGAGCAGTACTTC	CASSHGYSSYEQYF
TRBV5-6	-	TRBJ2-7	-	TGTGCCAGCAGCGGACGACATATTTACGAGCAGTACTTC	CASSGRHIYEQYF
TRBV10-2	-	TRBJ2-1	-	TGCGCCAGCAGTGAACTAGTCAATGAGCAGTTCTTC	CASSELVNEQFF
TRBV4-1	few	TRBJ2-7	TRBD2	TGCGCCAGCAGTACTCGGGAGGGAGAGGCCTACGAGCAGTACTTC	CASSTREGEAYEQYF
TRBV20-1	-	TRBJ2-7	-	TGCAGTGCTAGAGGGCGGGATCCCTCCTACGAGCAGTACTTC	CSARGRDPSYEQYF
TRBV9	-	TRBJ1-2	TRBD1	TGTGCCAGCAGCGTAGCCCGGGACAGGTCAGACTATGGCTACACCTTC	CASSVARDRSDYGYTF
TRBV15	few	TRBJ2-5	TRBD2	TGTGCCACCAGCAGAGCTCGGCTAGCGGGAGTGCGGGAGCAGTACTTC	CATSRARLAGVREQYF
TRBV20-1	-	TRBJ2-7	TRBD2	TGCGGTGCCTCCGGGACTACGGGCTACGAGCAGTACTTC	CGASGTTGYEQYF
TRBV15	few	TRBJ1-1	-	TGTGCCACCAGCAGAGATCGGGGGTTCCTGATGAACACTGAAGCTTTCTTT	CATSRDRGFLMNTEAFF
TRBV5-5	few	TRBJ2-7	-	TGTGCCAACAGCTCTACCTACGAGCAGTACTTC	CANSSTYEQYF
TRBV29-1	many	TRBJ2-7	TRBD1	TGCAGCGTTGTCGGGGGACAGGGAACCTACGAGCAGTACTTC	CSVVGGQGTYEQYF
TRBV20-1	many	TRBJ2-3	-	TGCAGTGCTTGGGAGGGAGGGGGTACAGATACGCAGTATTTT	CSAWEGGGTDTQYF
TRBV5-1	few	TRBJ2-3	-	TGCGCCAGCAGCTTGGGGGGGCAGGGAGCAGATACGCAGTATTTT	CASSLGGQGADTQYF
TRBV20-1	-	TRBJ2-2	-	TGCAGTGGGAAGGGTGGGGGACGAACCGCGAACACCGGGGAGCTGTTTTTT	CSGKGGGRTANTGELFF
TRBV28	-	TRBJ1-5	-	TGTGCCAGCAGTCTTTTTGCGCCGGGACGGCAGCCCCAGCATTTT	CASSLFAPGRQPQHF
TRBV7-9	-	TRBJ2-7	-	TGTGCCAGCAACAAACAGCTGGGCGAGCAGTACTTC	CASNKQLGEQYF
TRBV13	-	TRBJ2-5	-	TGTGCCAGCAGCTTAGAGGGATACACCACGGGCCAAGAGACCCAGTACTTC	CASSLEGYTTGQETQYF
TRBV10-3	-	TRBJ2-7	TRBD1	TGTGCCATCAGGACCGGCCAGGGGGCGGACGAGCAGTACTTC	CAIRTGQGADEQYF
TRBV20-1	-	TRBJ2-1	-	TGCAGTGCTAGAAGGTGGGATGCGGGGAATGAGCAGTTCTTC	CSARRWDAGNEQFF
TRBV10-3	-	TRBJ1-2	TRBD1	TGTGCCATCAGTGTCACAGGGGTCTCGGACTATGGCTACACCTTC	CAISVTGVSDYGYTF
TRBV7-9	-	TRBJ1-4	-	TGTGCCAGCAGCTTAATCGGGGGGAGCGGCGAAAAACTGTTTTTT	CASSLIGGSGEKLFF
TRBV5-6	few	TRBJ1-2	TRBD1	TGTGCCAGCACCGGAAGGGACAGGCTTGGCTACACCTTC	CASTGRDRLGYTF
TRBV27	few	TRBJ2-7	TRBD2	TGTGCCAGCAGTCTCCATAGCGGGTCCCTCTACGAGCAGTACTTC	CASSLHSGSLYEQYF
TRBV6-6	-	TRBJ1-1	-	TGTGCCAGCAGTTACGAGCCCCCAGGGACTGAAGCTTTCTTT	CASSYEPPGTEAFF
TRBV30	-	TRBJ2-7	TRBD2	TGTGCCTGGAGTGGCGGGGGGAACTCCTACGAGCAGTACTTC	CAWSGGGNSYEQYF
TRBV7-9	many	TRBJ2-1	-	TGTGCCAGCAGCGCCCTAACGGGACAATTTTTCAATGAGCAGTTCTTC	CASSALTGQFFNEQFF
TRBV6-6	-	TRBJ2-1	-	TGTGCCAGCAGTTCGCAAATAGGGAATGAGCAGTTCTTC	CASSSQIGNEQFF